This section outlines one TCR beta chain sequence together with its context. The antigen is undetermined. The CD4+ fraction was divided into a CD45RA+ naive subset and a CD45RA-negative memory subset. Clones were read by immunoSEQ multiplex PCR, and TCRdb kept only the in-frame ones, dropping some. The sample lists over a million clones; 96% were seen once. This record comes from a study of shared clonotypes between healthy human individuals. Findings of the study overall: Non-shared clonotypes showed lower generation probabilities than clonotypes common to all four donors. Naive CD4 clonotypes were shared across a handful of donors at 4% to 5%.

The clonotype comes from a man aged 25 to 40 in good health. The specimen sequenced was naive CD4+ T cells sorted from blood. Subset reported: CD45RA+ positively selected.

CDR3 sequence: CASSLWGDTRRETQYF. The DNA for the CDR3 is TGTGCCAGCAGCTTATGGGGGGATACACGACGGGAGACCCAGTACTTC. This chain uses TRBV13 with TRBJ2-5; D may be TRBD2 (6 bases). V lost 2 bases and J 5 bases, leaving 18 bases between the germline ends. Germline CDR1 reads PRHDT; CDR2 reads FYEKMQ (reference sequence). This CDR3 region has 16 residues. Filled out from reference TRBV13 and TRBJ2-5, the complete variable domain reads AAGVIQSPRHLIKEKRETATLKCYPIPRHDTVYWYQQGPGQDPQFLISFYEKMQSDKGSIPDRFSAQQFSDYHSELNMSSLELGDSALYFCASSLWGDTRRETQYFGPGTRLLVL.